Following are 15 T cell receptor beta chains from one sample sequenced in a study of OX40 agonist ivuxolimab in advanced cancers. Generated by immunoSEQ multiplex PCR, the TCRdb table keeps only in-frame clones and is missing some. The table has about 14,000 clones, almost 80% seen once. This material consisted of CD4+ or CD8+ T cells sorted from blood, taken in a trial of the OX40 agonist ivuxolimab. The receptor source for this set is an adult with an advanced solid tumor such as melanoma, head and neck, liver or kidney cancer.

V and J are TRBV28 and TRBJ2-7, with 11 bases lining up with TRBD2. CDR3 length equals 16 residues. V lost 1 base, J lost 4 bases, and 6 bases stayed unmatched. Looked up from germline, CDR1 is MDHEN and CDR2 is SYDVKM. The CDR3 sequence: CASSLSPLAGGYEQYF. The CDR3 DNA reads as TGTGCCAGCAGTTTATCCCCCCTAGCGGGAGGTTACGAGCAGTACTTC.

The chain uses TRBV14 and TRBJ2-1; no clear D gene. CDR1 is SGHDN and CDR2 is FVKESK in the germline V gene. The CDR3 is made up of 11 amino acids. Trimming took off 3 bases at V and 3 bases at J, with 0 bases between the two ends. Here the CDR3 DNA reads TGTGCCAGCAGCCACTACAATGAGCAGTTCTTC. It codes for CASSHYNEQFF. Full variable domain (remainder filled in from reference TRBV14 and TRBJ2-1): EAGVTQFPSHSVIEKGQTVTLRCDPISGHDNLYWYRRVMGKEIKFLLHFVKESKQDESGMPNNRFLAERTGGTYSTLKVQPAELEDSGVYFCASSHYNEQFFGPGTRLTVL.

J is TRBJ2-1 and V is TRBV5-1; TRBD2 agrees at 13 bases. Germline loops: CDR1 SGHRS, CDR2 YFSETQ. The length of the CDR3 is 17 residues. Trimming cost V 1 base and J 5 bases; bases outside gene matches: 6. The CDR3 DNA follows: TGCGCCAGCAGCTTGCGACTAGCGGGAGGACCTAACAATGAGCAGTTCTTC. Residues: CASSLRLAGGPNNEQFF.

This clone was recorded once. This chain's CDR3 is CASSLDRVGNTEAFF. CDR3 nucleotide sequence: TGTGCCAGCAGTTTAGATCGGGTGGGGAACACTGAAGCTTTCTTT. The V call is TRBV27, the J call TRBJ1-1; no reliable D call. Germline CDR1 reads MNHEY; CDR2 reads SMNVEV (reference sequence). The V end lost 2 bases, the J end lost 1 base, and 11 bases lay between the germline ends. The CDR3 is 15 amino acids.

The chain carries TRBV9 and TRBJ2-2; D is undetermined. The CDR3 is made up of 16 amino acids. Germline CDR1 and CDR2: SGDLS and YYNGEE. V dropped 3 bases and J dropped 1 base, with 13 bases sitting between them. CDR3 sequence (DNA): TGTGCCAGCAGCGCAGACACCAACTGGAACACCGGGGAGCTGTTTTTT. This gives the protein CASSADTNWNTGELFF.

The V gene is TRBV29-1, the J gene TRBJ2-3; D is unclear. Trimming removed 4 bases at V and 1 base at J, with 3 bases between. In germline, CDR1 is SQVTM, CDR2 ANQGSEA. The CDR3 is 11 amino acids. The CDR3: CSVGRTDTQYF. In nucleotides, the CDR3 is TGCAGCGTTGGACGCACAGATACGCAGTATTTT.

The chain has TRBV7-6 and TRBJ2-3, with 9 bases that match TRBD1. The CDR3 is 14 residues long. J was trimmed by 7 bases and V by 4 bases; bases with no gene match: 6. Looked up from germline, CDR1 is SGHVS and CDR2 is FNYEAQ. The CDR3 bases are TGTGCCAGCAGCTCCAACAGGGGGCGGAATACGCAGTATTTT. Protein sequence: CASSSNRGRNTQYF.

This clone was detected once. The rearrangement uses TRBV5-6 and TRBJ2-1; D not resolved. Germline V gives CDR1 SGHDT, CDR2 YYEEEE. The V end was cut by 2 bases, the J end by 8 bases, with 5 bases between. The CDR3 extends over 11 amino acids. CDR3 DNA sequence: TGTGCCAGCAGCTTCACAGATGAGCAGTTCTTC. Its protein is CASSFTDEQFF.

This chain uses TRBV9 with TRBJ2-1, with D perhaps matching TRBD1 (6 bases). The CDR3 is made up of 15 amino acids. The ends were cut back, 0 bases at V and 5 bases at J, with 12 bases in the middle. Germline CDR1 SGDLS, CDR2 YYNGEE. CDR3 nucleotide sequence: TGTGCCAGCAGCGTAGCTGGGGGCTACAACAATGAGCAGTTCTTC. It is translated as CASSVAGGYNNEQFF. Drawing the rest from reference TRBV9 and TRBJ2-1, the complete variable domain is DSGVTQTPKHLITATGQRVTLRCSPRSGDLSVYWYQQSLDQGLQFLIQYYNGEERAKGNILERFSAQQFPDLHSELNLSSLELGDSALYFCASSVAGGYNNEQFFGPGTRLTVL.

V usage is TRBV27 and J usage is TRBJ2-7, with 8 positions matching TRBD2. This CDR3 is built from 16 residues. With 5 bases clipped from V and 2 bases from J, the junction kept 11 bases outside the gene matches. The germline gives CDR1 MNHEY, CDR2 SMNVEV (reference sequence). Here the CDR3 reads CASSPNPTSAPYEQYF. The CDR3 nucleotides are TGTGCCAGCAGTCCAAACCCGACTAGCGCTCCCTACGAGCAGTACTTC.

The gene calls are TRBV13 and TRBJ2-3, with 10 bases fitting TRBD2. This CDR3 contains 16 residues. Trimming cost V 1 base and J 6 bases; bases outside gene matches: 7. Germline CDR1 is PRHDT and CDR2 is FYEKMQ (reference sequence). The CDR3 bases are TGTGCCAGCAGCTTAGTTTCAGCGGGAGGGGTTGATACGCAGTATTTT. Its translation: CASSLVSAGGVDTQYF.

The V and J genes are TRBV18 and TRBJ2-3; no firm D call. Germline loops: CDR1 KGHSH, CDR2 LQKENI. The V gene lost 3 bases and the J gene lost 4 bases, with 5 bases spanning the gap. The length of the CDR3 is 12 residues. The CDR3 bases are TGTGCCAGCTCACCCCCAGCAGATACGCAGTATTTT. Translating gives CASSPPADTQYF.

The rearrangement joins TRBV2 to TRBJ2-5, with a possible D match to TRBD1 (6 bases). Germline assignment: CDR1 SNHLY and CDR2 FYNNEI. The CDR3 spans 13 residues. Trimming stripped 1 base from V and 9 bases from J, with 12 bases between. This CDR3 is CASSEDRELPQYF. CDR3 DNA: TGTGCCAGCAGTGAAGACAGGGAGCTTCCCCAGTACTTC.

V is TRBV6-4 and J is TRBJ2-1; 7 bases are shared with TRBD1. V lost 3 bases to trimming and J lost 8 bases; unmatched junction nucleotides: 4. The CDR3 sequence is 13 residues long. Germline lookup yields CDR1 MRHNA and CDR2 SNTAGT. The CDR3 region is CASSDKGTDEQFF. For the CDR3, the DNA is TGTGCCAGCAGTGATAAGGGGACAGATGAGCAGTTCTTC.

The chain couples TRBV7-8 to TRBJ2-1; D remains ambiguous. Trimming removed 4 bases at V and 0 bases at J, with 16 bases between. Germline CDR1 and CDR2: SGHVS and FQNEAQ. The length of the CDR3 is 17 residues. The CDR3 protein is CASSSSSSLSSYNEQFF. CDR3 nucleotide sequence: TGTGCCAGCAGCTCTTCGAGTAGCTTGAGCTCCTACAATGAGCAGTTCTTC.